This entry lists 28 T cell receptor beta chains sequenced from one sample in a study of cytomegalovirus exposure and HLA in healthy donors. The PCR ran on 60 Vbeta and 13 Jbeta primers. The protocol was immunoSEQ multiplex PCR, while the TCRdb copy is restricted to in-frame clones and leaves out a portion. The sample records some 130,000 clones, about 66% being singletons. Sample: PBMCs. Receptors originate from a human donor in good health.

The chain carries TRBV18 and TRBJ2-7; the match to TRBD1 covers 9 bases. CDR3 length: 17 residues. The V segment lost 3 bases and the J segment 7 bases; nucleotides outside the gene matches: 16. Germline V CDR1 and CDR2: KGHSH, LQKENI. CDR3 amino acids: CASSPNARQDRGWEQYF. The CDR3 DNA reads TGTGCCAGCTCACCGAACGCCAGACAGGACAGGGGATGGGAGCAGTACTTC.

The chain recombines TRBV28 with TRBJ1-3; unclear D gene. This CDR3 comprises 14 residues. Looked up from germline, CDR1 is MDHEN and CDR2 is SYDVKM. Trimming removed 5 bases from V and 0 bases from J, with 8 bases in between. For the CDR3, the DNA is TGTGCCAGCAGTACCCCGGGCTCTGGAAACACCATATATTTT. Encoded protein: CASSTPGSGNTIYF.

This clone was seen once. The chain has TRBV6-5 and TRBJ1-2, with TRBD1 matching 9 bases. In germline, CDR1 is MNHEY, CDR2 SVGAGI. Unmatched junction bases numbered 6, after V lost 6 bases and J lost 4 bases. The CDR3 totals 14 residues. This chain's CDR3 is CASRTGTGLYGYTF. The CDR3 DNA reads TGTGCCAGCAGAACCGGGACAGGGCTCTATGGCTACACCTTC.

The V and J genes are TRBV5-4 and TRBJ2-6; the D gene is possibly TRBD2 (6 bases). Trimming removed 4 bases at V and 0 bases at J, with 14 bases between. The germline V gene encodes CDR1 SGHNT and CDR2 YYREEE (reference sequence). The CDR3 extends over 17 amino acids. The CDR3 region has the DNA TGTGCCAGCAGCCTGCAAGCGGGTCACTCTGGGGCCAACGTCCTGACTTTC. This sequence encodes CASSLQAGHSGANVLTF.

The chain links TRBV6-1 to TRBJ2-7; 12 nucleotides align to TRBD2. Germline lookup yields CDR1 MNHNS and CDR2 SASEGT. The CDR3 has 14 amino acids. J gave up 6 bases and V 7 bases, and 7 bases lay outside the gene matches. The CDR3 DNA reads TGTGCCAGCACCCTGACTAGCGGGAGTGTCGAGCAGTACTTC. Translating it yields CASTLTSGSVEQYF.

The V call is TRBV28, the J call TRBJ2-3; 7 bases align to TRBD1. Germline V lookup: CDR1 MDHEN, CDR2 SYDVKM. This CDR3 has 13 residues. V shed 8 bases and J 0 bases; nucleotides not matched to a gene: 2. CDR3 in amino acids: CASRQGSTDTQYF. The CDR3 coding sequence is TGTGCCAGCCGACAGGGAAGCACAGATACGCAGTATTTT.

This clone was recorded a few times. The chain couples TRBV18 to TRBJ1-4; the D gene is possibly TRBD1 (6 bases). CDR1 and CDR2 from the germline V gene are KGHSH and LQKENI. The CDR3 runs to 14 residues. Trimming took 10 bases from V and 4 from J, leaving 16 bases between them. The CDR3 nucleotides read TGTGCCATCATAAAACAGGGAATTAATGAAAAACTGTTTTTT. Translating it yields CAIIKQGINEKLFF. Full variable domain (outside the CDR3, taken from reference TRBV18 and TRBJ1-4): NAGVMQNPRHLVRRRGQEARLRCSPMKGHSHVYWYRQLPEEGLKFMVYLQKENIIDESGMPKERFSAEFPKEGPSILRIQQVVRGDSAAYFCAIIKQGINEKLFFGSGTQLSVL.

The CDR3 coding sequence is TGTGCCAGCAGTCTCCCGCCGGGACAGGGGAACAATGAGCAGTTCTTC. It encodes CASSLPPGQGNNEQFF. This chain links TRBV28 with TRBJ2-1; the match to TRBD1 covers 10 bases. The CDR3 has 16 residues. Unmatched junction bases numbered 9, after V lost 5 bases and J lost 5 bases. CDR1 MDHEN and CDR2 SYDVKM come from the germline V gene.

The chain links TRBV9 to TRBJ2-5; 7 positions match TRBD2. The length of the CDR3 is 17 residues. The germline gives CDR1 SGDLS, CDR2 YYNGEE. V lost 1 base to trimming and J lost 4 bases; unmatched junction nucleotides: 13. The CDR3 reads CASSVPRGSGEPETQYF. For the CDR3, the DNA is TGTGCCAGCAGCGTACCCCGCGGGAGTGGAGAGCCAGAGACCCAGTACTTC.

The CDR3 spells CASNGLNYGYTF. The DNA of the CDR3 is TGTGCCAGCAACGGACTCAACTATGGCTACACCTTC. The V call is TRBV28, the J call TRBJ1-2; D gene uncertain. The CDR3 has 12 amino acids. Germline values: CDR1 MDHEN, CDR2 SYDVKM. Between the trimmed V and J ends, which lost 7 bases and 2 bases, there was a span of 8 bases.

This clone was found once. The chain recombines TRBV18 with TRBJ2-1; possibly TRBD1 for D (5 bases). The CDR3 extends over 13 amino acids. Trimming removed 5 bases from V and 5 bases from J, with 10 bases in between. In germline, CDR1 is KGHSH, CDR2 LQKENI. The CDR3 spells CASSSRVDNEQFF. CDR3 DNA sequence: TGTGCCAGCTCATCCAGGGTGGACAATGAGCAGTTCTTC. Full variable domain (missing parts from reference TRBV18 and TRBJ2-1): NAGVMQNPRHLVRRRGQEARLRCSPMKGHSHVYWYRQLPEEGLKFMVYLQKENIIDESGMPKERFSAEFPKEGPSILRIQQVVRGDSAAYFCASSSRVDNEQFFGPGTRLTVL.

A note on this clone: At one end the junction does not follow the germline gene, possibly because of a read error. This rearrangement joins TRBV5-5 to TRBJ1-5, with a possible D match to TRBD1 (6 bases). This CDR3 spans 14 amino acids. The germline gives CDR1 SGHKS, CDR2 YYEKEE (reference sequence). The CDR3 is CASSLFRDNQPQNF. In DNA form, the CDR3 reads TGTGCCAGCAGCTTGTTCAGGGACAATCAGCCCCAGAATTTT.

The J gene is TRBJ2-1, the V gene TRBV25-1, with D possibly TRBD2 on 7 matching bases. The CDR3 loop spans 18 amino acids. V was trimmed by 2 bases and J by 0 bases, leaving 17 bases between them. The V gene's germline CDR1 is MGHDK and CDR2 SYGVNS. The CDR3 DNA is TGTGCCAGCAGTGAAGCGGCGGGGAGGGGGGACTCCTACAATGAGCAGTTCTTC. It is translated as CASSEAAGRGDSYNEQFF.

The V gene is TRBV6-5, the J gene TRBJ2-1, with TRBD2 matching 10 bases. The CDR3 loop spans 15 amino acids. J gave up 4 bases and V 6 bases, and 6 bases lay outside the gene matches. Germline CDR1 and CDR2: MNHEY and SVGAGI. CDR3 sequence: CASRLSGRAYNEQFF. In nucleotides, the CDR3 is TGTGCCAGCAGACTCAGCGGGAGGGCTTACAATGAGCAGTTCTTC.

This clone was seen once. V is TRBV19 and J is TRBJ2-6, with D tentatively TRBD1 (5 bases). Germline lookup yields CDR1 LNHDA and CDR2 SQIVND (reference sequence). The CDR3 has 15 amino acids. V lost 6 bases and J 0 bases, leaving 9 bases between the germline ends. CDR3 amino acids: CASRVRVSGANVLTF. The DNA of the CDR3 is TGTGCCAGTAGGGTCAGGGTCTCTGGGGCCAACGTCCTGACTTTC.

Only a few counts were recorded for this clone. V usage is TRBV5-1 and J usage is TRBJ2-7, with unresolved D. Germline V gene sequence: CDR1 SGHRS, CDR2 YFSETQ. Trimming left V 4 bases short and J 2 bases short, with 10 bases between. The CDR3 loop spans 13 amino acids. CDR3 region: CASSQDRTYEQYF. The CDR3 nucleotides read TGCGCCAGCAGCCAGGATAGAACCTACGAGCAGTACTTC.

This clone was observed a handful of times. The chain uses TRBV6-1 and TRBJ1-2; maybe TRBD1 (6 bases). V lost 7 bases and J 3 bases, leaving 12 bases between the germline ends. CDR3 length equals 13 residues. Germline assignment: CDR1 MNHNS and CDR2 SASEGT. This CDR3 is CASISTGYYGYTF. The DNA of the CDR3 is TGTGCCAGCATCTCTACAGGGTACTATGGCTACACCTTC.

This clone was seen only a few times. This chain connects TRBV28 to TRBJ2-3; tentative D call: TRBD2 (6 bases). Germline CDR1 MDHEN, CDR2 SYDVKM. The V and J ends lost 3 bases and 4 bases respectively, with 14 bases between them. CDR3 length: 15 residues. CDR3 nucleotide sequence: TGTGCCAGCAGTTTCTCCGCGGGGCGGGCAGATACGCAGTATTTT. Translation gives CASSFSAGRADTQYF.

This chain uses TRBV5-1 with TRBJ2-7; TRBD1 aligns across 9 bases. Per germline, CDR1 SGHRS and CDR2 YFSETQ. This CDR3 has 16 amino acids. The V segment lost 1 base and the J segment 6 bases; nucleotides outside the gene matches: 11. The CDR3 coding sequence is TGCGCCAGCAGCTTGTTTTCGGGACAGGGAAAGGGCGAGCAGTACTTC. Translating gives CASSLFSGQGKGEQYF.

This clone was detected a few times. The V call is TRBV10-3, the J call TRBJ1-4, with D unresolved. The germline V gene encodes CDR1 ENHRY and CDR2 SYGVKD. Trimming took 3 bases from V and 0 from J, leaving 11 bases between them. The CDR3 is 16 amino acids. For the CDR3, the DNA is TGTGCCATCAGTGATCCCGCCGACTCAACTAATGAAAAACTGTTTTTT. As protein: CAISDPADSTNEKLFF.

CDR3 amino acids: CASSPAGGAYEQYF. CDR3 sequence (DNA): TGTGCCAGCAGCCCAGCCGGGGGGGCCTACGAGCAGTACTTC. The chain uses TRBV9 and TRBJ2-7; 8 bases match TRBD2. This CDR3 contains 14 residues. Germline CDR1 is SGDLS and CDR2 is YYNGEE. V trimming: 4 bases; J trimming: 2 bases; junction bases outside the gene matches: 5.

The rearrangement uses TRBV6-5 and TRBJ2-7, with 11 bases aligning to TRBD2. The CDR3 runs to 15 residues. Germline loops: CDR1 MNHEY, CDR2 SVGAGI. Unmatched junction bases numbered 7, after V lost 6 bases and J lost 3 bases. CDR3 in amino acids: CASSRSTSGVYEQYF. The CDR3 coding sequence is TGTGCCAGCAGCCGATCGACTAGCGGGGTCTACGAGCAGTACTTC.

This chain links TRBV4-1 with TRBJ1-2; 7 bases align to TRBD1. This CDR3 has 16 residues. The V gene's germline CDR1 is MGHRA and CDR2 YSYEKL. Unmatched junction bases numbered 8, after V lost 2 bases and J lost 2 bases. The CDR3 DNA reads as TGCGCCAGCAGCCAATCACGGGACAGCGCAAACTATGGCTACACCTTC. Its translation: CASSQSRDSANYGYTF.

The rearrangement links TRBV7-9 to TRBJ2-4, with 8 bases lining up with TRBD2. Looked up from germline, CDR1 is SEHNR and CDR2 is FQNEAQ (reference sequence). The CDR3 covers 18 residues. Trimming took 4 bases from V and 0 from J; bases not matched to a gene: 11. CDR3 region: CASSSLGLAELAKNIQYF. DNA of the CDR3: TGTGCCAGCAGCTCACTCGGACTAGCAGAGCTAGCCAAAAACATTCAGTACTTC.

The CDR3 spells CAITGDLKETQYF. The DNA of the CDR3 is TGTGCCATCACGGGGGACTTAAAAGAGACCCAGTACTTC. V gene TRBV10-3 combines with J gene TRBJ2-5, with a tentative D call TRBD2 (6 bases). Germline V gene sequence: CDR1 ENHRY, CDR2 SYGVKD. The CDR3 extends over 13 amino acids. V gave up 7 bases and J gave up 3 bases, with 12 bases separating them.

The CDR3 DNA follows: TGTGCCATCAGTTTCACAGGGGGGAGCGATACGCAGTATTTT. Its protein is CAISFTGGSDTQYF. The rearrangement uses TRBV10-3 and TRBJ2-3; 8 positions match TRBD1. The CDR3 is 14 residues long. The V and J ends lost 5 bases and 6 bases, in that order; junction bases with no gene match: 7. Germline-derived CDR1 and CDR2 are ENHRY and SYGVKD.

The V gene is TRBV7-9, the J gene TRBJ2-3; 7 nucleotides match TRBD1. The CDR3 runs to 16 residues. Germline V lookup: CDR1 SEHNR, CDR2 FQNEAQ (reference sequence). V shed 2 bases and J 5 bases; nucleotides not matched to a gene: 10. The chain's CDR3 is CASSLFGSRGRDTQYF. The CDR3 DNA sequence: TGTGCCAGCAGCTTATTTGGGTCCAGGGGGAGAGATACGCAGTATTTT.

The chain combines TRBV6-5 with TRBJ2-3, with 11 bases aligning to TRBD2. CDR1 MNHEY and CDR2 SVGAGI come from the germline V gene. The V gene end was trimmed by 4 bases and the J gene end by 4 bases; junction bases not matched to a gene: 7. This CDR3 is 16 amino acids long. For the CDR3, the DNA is TGTGCCAGCAGTTCGTCCGGGACTAGCGGATCAGATACGCAGTATTTT. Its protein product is CASSSSGTSGSDTQYF.